The 5 T cell receptor beta chains presented below share a single source sample, sequenced in a study of identical twins. TCRdb re-called the 5' RACE reads with MiXCR, one entry per CDR3 protein. Here the sample spans just under 550,000 distinct CDR3 sequences, roughly 15% being singletons. The data also belong to a second study, concerning yellow fever vaccine responses in identical twins.

The specimen was CD4+ T cells sorted from blood. These receptors all come from a young woman in good health.

Turning to this clonotype: One end of the junction is discordant with germline, which a read error may explain. The chain recombines TRBV5-1 with TRBJ1-3; D unclear. This CDR3 is 15 amino acids long. CDR1 and CDR2 from the germline V gene are SGHRS and YFSETQ. CDR3 in amino acids: CTSSPGPYSGNTIYF. The DNA for the CDR3 is TGCACCAGCAGTCCCGGGCCGTACTCTGGAAACACCATATATTTT.

The sample holds a few counts of this clonotype. The CDR3 sequence is CASSFSTGGKGEQFF. In DNA form, the CDR3 reads TGTGCCAGCAGCTTTTCGACAGGGGGCAAGGGTGAGCAGTTCTTC. The chain combines TRBV11-2 with TRBJ2-1; 10 bases are a match to TRBD1. CDR1 and CDR2 (germline): SGHAT, FQNNGV. Unmatched junction bases numbered 8, after V lost 3 bases and J lost 9 bases. The CDR3 sequence is 15 residues long.

Only a few counts were recorded for this clonotype. The chain uses TRBV11-2 and TRBJ2-2; no clear D gene. The CDR3 is 17 amino acids. V dropped 4 bases and J dropped 2 bases, with 17 bases sitting between them. Germline assignment: CDR1 SGHAT and CDR2 FQNNGV. CDR3 nucleotide sequence: TGTGCCAGCAGCTCAGAAAAGGGCACTCTCAACACCGGGGAGCTGTTTTTT. Protein sequence: CASSSEKGTLNTGELFF.

This clonotype has a handful of counts. The V gene is TRBV11-2, the J gene TRBJ2-3; tentative D call: TRBD2 (5 bases). Trimming stripped 3 bases from V and 6 bases from J, with 22 bases between. Germline CDR1 is SGHAT and CDR2 is FQNNGV. The CDR3 consists of 17 residues. The CDR3 sequence is CASSFWTGLWSSDTQYF. The CDR3 DNA reads as TGTGCCAGCAGCTTTTGGACTGGCTTATGGTCTTCGGATACGCAGTATTTT.

J is TRBJ2-7 and V is TRBV12-3 or TRBV12-4; TRBD2 matches 7 bases. The CDR3 contains 14 residues. V lost 3 bases to trimming and J lost 6 bases; unmatched junction nucleotides: 8. The CDR3 coding sequence is TGTGCCAGCAGTTTCGCTTTAGGCGGGGGCGAGCAGTACTTC. Translating it yields CASSFALGGGEQYF.